This T cell receptor beta chain was recorded in a study of T cell repertoires in cytomegalovirus infection. Background on the study: Public TCR beta signatures provided an indication of both CMV infection and a matching HLA type. General observations from the study: HLA-C-restricted, CMV-specific TCR beta clonotypes were dominant ex vivo.

The CDR3 loop spans 14 amino acids. CDR1 and CDR2 from the germline V gene are MNHEY and SVGAGI. Trimming pared 4 bases from V and 3 bases from J, leaving 13 bases between. This clonotype was detected ten times or more. Its antigen remains unidentified. TCRdb redid the calling of the reads with MiXCR, one entry per CDR3 protein. The table records about 490,000 distinct CDR3 sequences, more than 15% of them present only once. The origin of this receptor is a human donor in good health (CMV status not recorded). Some clones in this sample may be carry-over from other donors' samples. Sequencing input: CD8+ T cells from PBMCs. The rearrangement joins TRBV6-5 to TRBJ2-7, with D possibly matching TRBD2 (6 bases). The CDR3 region is CASSSGTEIYEQYF. The CDR3 region has the DNA TGTGCCAGCAGTTCCGGGACTGAGATCTACGAGCAGTACTTC.